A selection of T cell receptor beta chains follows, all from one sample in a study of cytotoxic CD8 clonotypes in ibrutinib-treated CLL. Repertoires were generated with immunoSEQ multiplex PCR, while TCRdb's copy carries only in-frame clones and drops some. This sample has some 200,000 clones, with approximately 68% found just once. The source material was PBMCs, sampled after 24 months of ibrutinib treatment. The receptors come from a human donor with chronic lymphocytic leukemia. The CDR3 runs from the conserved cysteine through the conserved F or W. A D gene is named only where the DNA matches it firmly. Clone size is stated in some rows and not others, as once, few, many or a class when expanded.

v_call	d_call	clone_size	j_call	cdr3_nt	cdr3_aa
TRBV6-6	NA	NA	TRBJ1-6	TGTGCCAGCAGCGCCACACGGACCTATAATTCACCCCTCCACTTT	CASSATRTYNSPLHF
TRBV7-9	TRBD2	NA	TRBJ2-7	TGTGCCAGCACCTTTAGCGGGAGTAACGACGAGCAGTACTTC	CASTFSGSNDEQYF
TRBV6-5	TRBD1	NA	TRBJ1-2	TGTGCCAGCAGCAAGGGACAGGACCTCTATGGCTACACCTTC	CASSKGQDLYGYTF
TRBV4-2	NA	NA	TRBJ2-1	TGTGCCAGCAGCCCTACAGCCCTACCCTACAATGAGCAGTTCTTC	CASSPTALPYNEQFF
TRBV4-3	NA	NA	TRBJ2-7	TGCGCCAGCAGCCAAGATTTGAGGGACGAGCAGTACTTC	CASSQDLRDEQYF
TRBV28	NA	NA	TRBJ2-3	TGTGCCAGTCGTAGGAGCACAGATACGCAGTATTTT	CASRRSTDTQYF
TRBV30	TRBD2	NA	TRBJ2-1	TGTGCCTGGAGGGACCAGGGCGGGAGTCTTCGGTTCAATGAGCAGTTCTTC	CAWRDQGGSLRFNEQFF
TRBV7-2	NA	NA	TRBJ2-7	TGTGCCAGCAGCTCCCGAGGCGGGTTCGCCTACGAGCAGTACTTC	CASSSRGGFAYEQYF
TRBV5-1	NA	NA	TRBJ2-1	TGCGCCAGCAGCATAGCCCTCTACAATGAGCAGTTCTTC	CASSIALYNEQFF
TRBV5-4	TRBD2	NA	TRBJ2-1	TGTGCCAGCACCGTAACTAGCGGACAGTACAATGAGCAGTTCTTC	CASTVTSGQYNEQFF
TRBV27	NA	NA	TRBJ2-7	TGTGCCAGCAGGTCCGGACGGGAGTACTACGAGCAGTACTTC	CASRSGREYYEQYF
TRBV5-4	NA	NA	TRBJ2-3	TGTGCCAGCAGCTTGTACGCTTCGGATACGCAGTATTTT	CASSLYASDTQYF
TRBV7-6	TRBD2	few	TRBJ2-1	TGTGCCAGCAGCTTAGGACTAGCGGGCAATGAGCAGTTCTTC	CASSLGLAGNEQFF
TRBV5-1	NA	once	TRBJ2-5	TGCGCCAGCAGCAAACTCCAAGAGACCCAGTACTTC	CASSKLQETQYF
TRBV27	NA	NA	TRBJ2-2	TGTGCCAGCACCCGGCCAGGGAACACCGGGGAGCTGTTTTTT	CASTRPGNTGELFF
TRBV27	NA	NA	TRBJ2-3	TGTGCCAGCAGTTTAGTGTTCGAGCGGGCCAGCACAGATACGCAGTATTTT	CASSLVFERASTDTQYF
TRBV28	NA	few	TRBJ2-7	TGTGCCAGCACCCCTTCAGTAAACAGGCTCGACGAGCAGTACTTC	CASTPSVNRLDEQYF
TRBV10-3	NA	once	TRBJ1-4	TGTGCCATCAGCGGGACGGGAAATGAAAAACTGTTTTTT	CAISGTGNEKLFF
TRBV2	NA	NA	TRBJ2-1	TGTGCCAGCAGTTTCCAAGCTGGACTATCTTTCAGGACCAATGAGCAGTTCTTC	CASSFQAGLSFRTNEQFF
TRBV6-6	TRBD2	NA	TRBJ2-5	TGTGCCAGCAGTTATTCTACTAGCGACCAAGAGACCCAGTACTTC	CASSYSTSDQETQYF
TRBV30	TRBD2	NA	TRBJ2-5	TGTGCCTGGAGTGTACCGACTAGCGGGATGGGCCAAGAGACCCAGTACTTC	CAWSVPTSGMGQETQYF
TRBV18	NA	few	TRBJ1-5	TGTGCCAGCTCACCGGATGGCAATCAGCCCCAGCATTTT	CASSPDGNQPQHF
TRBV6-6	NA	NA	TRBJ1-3	TGTGCCAGCAGTTACTCGACGGGATACCTCGGAAACACCATATATTTT	CASSYSTGYLGNTIYF
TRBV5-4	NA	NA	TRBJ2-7	TGTGCCAGCAGCTTGAGGGGGAGACCCCACGAGCAGTACTTC	CASSLRGRPHEQYF
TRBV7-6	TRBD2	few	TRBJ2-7	TGTGCCAGCAGCTCCCCCGGGACTAGCGGGAGTACCGAGCAGTACTTC	CASSSPGTSGSTEQYF
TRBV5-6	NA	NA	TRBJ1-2	TGTGCCAGCAGCTTGGGGACTGGGGGTTATAACTATGGCTACACCTTC	CASSLGTGGYNYGYTF
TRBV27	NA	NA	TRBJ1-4	TGTGCCAGCAGTTTTCAGGGAGGAAAACTGTTTTTT	CASSFQGGKLFF
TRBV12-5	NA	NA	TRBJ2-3	TGTGCTAGTGGTAAACCGGGGGCAGGTTGGGATACGCAGTATTTT	CASGKPGAGWDTQYF
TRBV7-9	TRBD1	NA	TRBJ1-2	TGTGCCAGCAGCACTGGACAGGGTCTCTATGGCTACACCTTC	CASSTGQGLYGYTF
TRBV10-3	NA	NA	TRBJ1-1	TGTGCCATCAGAAATACCACTGCCAACACTGAAGCTTTCTTT	CAIRNTTANTEAFF
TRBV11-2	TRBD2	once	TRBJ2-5	TGTGCCAGCAGCTTGCTCGGACTAGCGGGAGTTGGGACCCAGTACTTC	CASSLLGLAGVGTQYF
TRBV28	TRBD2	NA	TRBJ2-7	TGTGCCAGCAGGAGATTCGCTAGCGGCCGATCCTACGAGCAGTACTTC	CASRRFASGRSYEQYF
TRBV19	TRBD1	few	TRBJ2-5	TGTGCCAGTAGTGCTGGACAGGCTCGGAATCGAGAGACCCAGTACTTC	CASSAGQARNRETQYF
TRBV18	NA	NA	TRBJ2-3	TGTGCCAGCTCACAGTCAGGCGGGACTAGCACAGATACGCAGTATTTT	CASSQSGGTSTDTQYF
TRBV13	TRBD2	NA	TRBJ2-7	TGTGCCAGCAGCTTGCCCCCCTCTAGCGGGAACTCCTACGAGCAGTACTTC	CASSLPPSSGNSYEQYF